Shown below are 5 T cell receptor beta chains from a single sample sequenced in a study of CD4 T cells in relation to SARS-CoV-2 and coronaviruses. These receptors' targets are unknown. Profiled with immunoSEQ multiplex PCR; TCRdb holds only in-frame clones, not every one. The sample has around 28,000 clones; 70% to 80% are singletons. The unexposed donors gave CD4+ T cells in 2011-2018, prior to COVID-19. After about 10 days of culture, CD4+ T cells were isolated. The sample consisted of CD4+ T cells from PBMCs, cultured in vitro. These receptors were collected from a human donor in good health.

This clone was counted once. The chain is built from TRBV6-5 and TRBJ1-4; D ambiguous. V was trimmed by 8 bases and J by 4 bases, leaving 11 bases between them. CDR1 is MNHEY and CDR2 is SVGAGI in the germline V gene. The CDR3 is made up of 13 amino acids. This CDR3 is CASSLRDNEKLFF. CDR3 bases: TGTGCCAGCTCCTTGCGAGATAATGAAAAACTGTTTTTT.

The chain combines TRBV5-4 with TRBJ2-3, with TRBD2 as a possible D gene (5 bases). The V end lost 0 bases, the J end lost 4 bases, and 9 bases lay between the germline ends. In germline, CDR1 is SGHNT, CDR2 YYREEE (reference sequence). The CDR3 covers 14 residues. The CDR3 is CASSLVGSADTQYF. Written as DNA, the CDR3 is TGTGCCAGCAGCTTGGTGGGTAGCGCAGATACGCAGTATTTT.

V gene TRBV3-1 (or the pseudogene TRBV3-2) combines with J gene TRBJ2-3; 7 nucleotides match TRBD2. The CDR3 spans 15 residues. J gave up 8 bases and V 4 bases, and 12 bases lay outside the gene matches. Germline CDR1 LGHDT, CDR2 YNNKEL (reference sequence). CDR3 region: CASSPSGTTSGTQYF. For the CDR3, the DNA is TGTGCCAGCAGCCCCTCCGGGACTACCTCAGGTACGCAGTATTTT.

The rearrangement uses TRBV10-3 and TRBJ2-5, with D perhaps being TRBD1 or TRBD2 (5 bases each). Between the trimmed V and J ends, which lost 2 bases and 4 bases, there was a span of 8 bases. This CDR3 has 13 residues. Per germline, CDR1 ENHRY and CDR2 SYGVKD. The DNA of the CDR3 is TGTGCCATCAGTGAGGGGGGACGAGAGACCCAGTACTTC. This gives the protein CAISEGGRETQYF.

In DNA, the CDR3 is TGTGCCAGCAGCTCCCCCCAAGGGAGGAACACAGATACGCAGTATTTT. Its protein is CASSSPQGRNTDTQYF. The rearrangement links TRBV11-2 to TRBJ2-3, with a weak D call TRBD2 (6 bases). The ends were cut back, 4 bases at V and 2 bases at J, with 16 bases in the middle. Germline V gene lookup returns CDR1 SGHAT and CDR2 FQNNGV. This CDR3 has 16 residues.